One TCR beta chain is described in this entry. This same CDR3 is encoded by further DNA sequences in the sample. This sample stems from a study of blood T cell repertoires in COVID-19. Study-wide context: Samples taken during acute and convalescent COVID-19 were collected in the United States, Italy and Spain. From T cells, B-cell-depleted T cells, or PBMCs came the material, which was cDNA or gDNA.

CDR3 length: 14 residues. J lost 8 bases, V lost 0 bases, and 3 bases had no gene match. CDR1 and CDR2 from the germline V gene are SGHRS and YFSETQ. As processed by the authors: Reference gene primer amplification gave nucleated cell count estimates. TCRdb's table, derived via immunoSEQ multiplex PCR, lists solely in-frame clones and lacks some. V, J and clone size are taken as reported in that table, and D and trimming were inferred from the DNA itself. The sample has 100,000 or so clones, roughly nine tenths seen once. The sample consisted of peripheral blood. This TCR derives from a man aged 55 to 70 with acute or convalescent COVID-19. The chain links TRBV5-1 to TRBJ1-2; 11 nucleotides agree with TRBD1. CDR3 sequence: CASSLAGTGGGYTF. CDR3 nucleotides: TGCGCCAGCAGCTTGGCCGGGACAGGGGGAGGCTACACCTTC.